This T cell receptor beta chain comes out of a study of T cells in Graves' hyperthyroidism and ophthalmopathy. To note about this clonotype: No antigen is known for it.

Using RNA transcripts as the source, TCR beta CDR3 regions were amplified. First-round RT-PCR targeting the TCR CDR3 was performed with the HTBI primer set. TCRdb used MiXCR to reprocess the multiplex PCR reads, holding one entry per CDR3 protein. The sample consists of about 540,000 distinct CDR3 sequences, around 42% of them appearing once. CDR1 and CDR2 from the germline V gene are SGHVS and FQNEAQ. The CDR3 length is 14 residues. The V and J ends lost 7 bases and 10 bases, in that order; junction bases with no gene match: 9. Study-wide points: The model predicted ophthalmopathy a median roughly six months before onset.

V gene TRBV7-8 combines with J gene TRBJ1-6; 8 nucleotides line up with TRBD1. Sequencing input: peripheral blood or thyroid tissue (not recorded which). This TCR came from a woman under 30 with Graves' hyperthyroidism. The CDR3 reads CASTPGQEKSPLHF. The CDR3 bases are TGTGCCAGCACCCCGGGACAGGAGAAGTCACCCCTCCACTTT.